This T cell receptor beta chain is drawn from a study of blood T cell repertoires in COVID-19. Using immunoSEQ multiplex PCR, the repertoire was profiled, and TCRdb retains in-frame clones only, with some absent. The sample carries around 270,000 clones, around 90% recorded once. Individuals aged about 18 to 90 years were recruited from approximately 24 US areas. V shed 1 base and J shed 3 bases, with 10 bases lying between them. Germline-derived CDR1 and CDR2 are SGHNT and YYREEE (reference sequence). The CDR3 extends over 14 amino acids. The TCR comes from a woman aged 40 to 50 who had been exposed to COVID-19. The sequenced sample consisted of PBMCs or T cells enriched from blood (not recorded which). The chain couples TRBV5-4 to TRBJ1-2; weak D call: TRBD1 (6 bases). The CDR3 coding sequence is TGTGCCAGCAGCTTGAAGGCAGGGGACTATGGCTACACCTTC. It codes for CASSLKAGDYGYTF.